These 31 T cell receptor beta chains share one sample of origin, sequenced in a study of T cell responses to AZD1222 COVID-19 vaccine. Only in-frame clones appear in the TCRdb table, and some are missing; sequencing was by immunoSEQ multiplex PCR. The table records fewer than 180,000 clones, roughly 94% of them present only once. The source was peripheral blood, collected on day 0 of AZD1222 vaccination. These receptor sequences come from an adult in good health.

This clone was seen only once. The rearrangement joins TRBV10-2 to TRBJ1-1; tentatively, D is TRBD1 (5 bases). Germline V lookup: CDR1 WSHSY, CDR2 SAAADI. Trimming pared 5 bases from V and 0 bases from J, leaving 10 bases between. CDR3 length: 14 amino acids. The CDR3, as DNA: TGCGCCAGCAGTCCGGGACTCATGAACACTGAAGCTTTCTTT. The encoded protein is CASSPGLMNTEAFF.

The table lists this clone with a count of one. The chain uses TRBV7-8 and TRBJ2-7; 7 positions match TRBD1. CDR1 SGHVS and CDR2 FQNEAQ come from the germline V gene. The CDR3 totals 14 residues. The J segment lost 1 base and the V segment lost 3 bases, leaving 3 bases of the junction unmatched. The CDR3 region is CASSFSTGSYEQYV. Written as DNA, the CDR3 is TGTGCCAGCAGCTTCTCGACAGGGTCCTACGAGCAGTACGTC.

The genes are TRBV7-2 and TRBJ2-5; 7 bases fit TRBD2. CDR3 length equals 14 residues. Germline loops: CDR1 SGHTA, CDR2 FQGNSA. The trim removed 3 bases at V and 5 bases at J, leaving 6 bases unmatched. CDR3 coding DNA: TGTGCCAGCAGCTTGGGGCGGGAGAGGGAGACCCAGTACTTC. Protein sequence: CASSLGRERETQYF.

V gene TRBV5-4 combines with J gene TRBJ1-1, with 7 bases matching TRBD1. After removal of 0 bases from V and 4 bases from J, the junction contained 3 bases not matched to a gene. The CDR3 loop spans 14 amino acids. Germline V CDR1 and CDR2: SGHNT, YYREEE (reference sequence). The DNA of the CDR3 is TGTGCCAGCAGCTTGGGGACAGGAGGCACTGAAGCTTTCTTT. This codes for CASSLGTGGTEAFF.

This chain links TRBV24-1 with TRBJ2-7, with D possibly being TRBD1 or TRBD2 (5 bases each). Trimming removed 7 bases from V and 4 bases from J, with 16 bases in between. CDR1 and CDR2 from the germline V gene are KGHDR and SFDVKD. The CDR3 runs to 14 residues. CDR3 protein: CATRGTRGKYEQYV. The CDR3 DNA follows: TGTGCCACCAGGGGGACCCGGGGCAAGTACGAGCAGTACGTC.

The table lists this clone with a count of one. J is TRBJ1-5 and V is TRBV18; possible D gene TRBD1, 5 bases. This CDR3 is built from 15 residues. Germline CDR1 KGHSH, CDR2 LQKENI. V lost 3 bases to trimming and J lost 0 bases, with 9 bases between them. The chain's CDR3 is CASSPGTDSNQPQHF. CDR3 DNA sequence: TGTGCCAGCTCACCGGGGACGGATAGCAATCAGCCCCAGCATTTT.

The genes are TRBV23-1 and TRBJ2-5, with D possibly being TRBD2 (7 bases). TRBV23-1 is noted as an ORF with a role that remains uncertain. This CDR3 region has 11 residues. V was cut by 11 bases and J by 5 bases, with 12 bases left in between. The DNA of the CDR3 is TGCGCCCGGGGGGCCCGGGAGACCCAGTACTTC. It encodes CARGARETQYF.

This chain links TRBV7-2 with TRBJ1-5; D is undetermined. Germline assignment: CDR1 SGHTA and CDR2 FQGNSA. Trimming pared 1 base from V and 7 bases from J, leaving 8 bases between. The CDR3 consists of 13 residues. Here the CDR3 reads CASSLDEAQPQHF. DNA for the CDR3: TGTGCCAGCAGCTTAGATGAGGCCCAGCCCCAGCATTTT.

The chain has TRBV19 and TRBJ2-2; perhaps TRBD2 as D (6 bases). The V gene lost 1 base and the J gene lost 5 bases, with 23 bases spanning the gap. Germline values: CDR1 LNHDA, CDR2 SQIVND (reference sequence). This CDR3 has 19 amino acids. The CDR3 DNA reads as TGTGCCAGTAGTATAGTTAGAGAGAGACTAGGCCCCTGGACCGGGGAGCTGTTTTTT. Translated: CASSIVRERLGPWTGELFF.

The chain joins TRBV19 to TRBJ2-2; 7 bases map to TRBD1. Germline V gene sequence: CDR1 LNHDA, CDR2 SQIVND (reference sequence). J gave up 0 bases and V 7 bases, and 8 bases lay outside the gene matches. The CDR3 runs to 16 residues. CDR3 DNA: TGTGCCAGTATGAGGGGGACAGACCCGAACACCGGGGAGCTGTTTTTT. This translates into CASMRGTDPNTGELFF.

The chain has TRBV5-1 and TRBJ1-2, with a tentative D call TRBD1 (6 bases). Germline values: CDR1 SGHRS, CDR2 YFSETQ. The CDR3 runs 17 residues. Trimming pared 4 bases from V and 2 bases from J, leaving 21 bases between. CDR3 region: CASSPDIQGSGNYGYTF. CDR3 coding DNA: TGCGCCAGCAGCCCGGATATACAGGGAAGTGGGAACTATGGCTACACCTTC.

The chain is built from TRBV10-2 and TRBJ1-4, with 9 bases identical to TRBD1. Germline-derived CDR1 and CDR2 are WSHSY and SAAADI. V lost 6 bases and J lost 7; bases outside the gene matches: 3. The CDR3 contains 13 residues. CDR3 in amino acids: CASRGTGFEKLFF. CDR3 nucleotide sequence: TGCGCCAGCAGGGGGACAGGGTTTGAAAAACTGTTTTTT.

The J gene is TRBJ2-2, the V gene TRBV6-5; 8 bases align to TRBD1. V lost 4 bases and J lost 3; bases outside the gene matches: 4. Germline lookup yields CDR1 MNHEY and CDR2 SVGAGI. The CDR3 has 15 residues. CDR3: CASSWGTGYTGELFF. The CDR3 region has the DNA TGTGCCAGCAGTTGGGGGACAGGTTACACCGGGGAGCTGTTTTTT.

The rearrangement links TRBV5-8 to TRBJ1-2; a possible D gene is TRBD1 (6 bases). V lost 3 bases to trimming and J lost 7 bases, with 13 bases between them. Per germline, CDR1 SGHTS and CDR2 YDEGEE. The CDR3 has 13 residues. The CDR3, as DNA: TGTGCCAGCAGCTGGGGGGGCGGTGGTGGCTACACCTTC. This encodes CASSWGGGGGYTF.

V is TRBV7-9 and J is TRBJ2-5; TRBD2 matches at 7 bases. There are 14 residues in the CDR3. After removal of 6 bases from V and 9 bases from J, the junction contained 13 bases not matched to a gene. CDR1 SEHNR and CDR2 FQNEAQ come from the germline V gene (reference sequence). The CDR3 spells CASSTWIGGRAQYF. Here the CDR3 DNA reads TGTGCCAGCAGTACCTGGATCGGCGGGAGAGCCCAGTACTTC.

CDR3 DNA: TGTGCCAGCAGCTTGGGGACAGGGAACATCCCAGATACGCAGTATTTT. This gives the protein CASSLGTGNIPDTQYF. The rearrangement joins TRBV5-5 to TRBJ2-3; 8 nucleotides agree with TRBD1. The germline gives CDR1 SGHKS, CDR2 YYEKEE (reference sequence). This CDR3 comprises 16 residues. With 0 bases clipped from V and 4 bases from J, the junction kept 7 bases outside the gene matches.

This clone was detected once. The V call is TRBV2, the J call TRBJ2-7, with 10 positions matching TRBD2. CDR1 and CDR2 from the germline V gene are SNHLY and FYNNEI. This CDR3 has 18 residues. J was trimmed by 0 bases and V by 4 bases; bases with no gene match: 12. In DNA, the CDR3 is TGTGCCAGCAGTGCTTATCGAGAGCGGGAGGGGAGCTCCTACGAGCAGTACGTC. Protein product: CASSAYREREGSSYEQYV.

This CDR3 is CASSPWGGIGQPQHF. DNA of the CDR3: TGTGCCAGCAGTCCCTGGGGGGGCATCGGTCAGCCCCAGCATTTT. The rearrangement joins TRBV2 to TRBJ1-5; a weak D match, TRBD1 (6 bases). This CDR3 contains 15 residues. Germline V CDR1 and CDR2: SNHLY, FYNNEI. V was pared by 5 bases and J by 6 bases, with 17 bases between.

This clone was counted a few times. This chain joins TRBV10-3 and TRBJ2-7, with D perhaps TRBD1 (6 bases). Germline values: CDR1 ENHRY, CDR2 SYGVKD. This CDR3 comprises 13 residues. V lost 10 bases to trimming and J lost 2 bases, with 15 bases between them. The CDR3 DNA reads TGTGCCACCCAAGGACAGTTTGCCTACGAGCAGTACGTC. Its protein product is CATQGQFAYEQYV.

The rearrangement joins TRBV27 to TRBJ1-1, with D unclear. V was pared by 0 bases and J by 0 bases, with 8 bases between. CDR1 MNHEY and CDR2 SMNVEV come from the germline V gene (reference sequence). The CDR3 is made up of 15 amino acids. CDR3 region: CASSLSRWVNTEAFF. DNA for the CDR3: TGTGCCAGCAGTTTATCGCGGTGGGTGAACACTGAAGCTTTCTTT.

This clone was detected once. This rearrangement joins TRBV19 to TRBJ1-2, with 7 bases lining up with TRBD1. J gave up 3 bases and V 11 bases, and 15 bases lay outside the gene matches. This CDR3 has 15 amino acids. Germline assignment: CDR1 LNHDA and CDR2 SQIVND (reference sequence). The DNA for the CDR3 is TGTGCCGCTACTGCCCTACGGGACAGCGACTATGGCTACACCTTC. Translation: CAATALRDSDYGYTF.

The chain employs TRBV19 and TRBJ2-6; D unclear. The ends were cut back, 3 bases at V and 2 bases at J, with 8 bases in the middle. The CDR3 runs to 15 residues. The germline CDR1 and CDR2 sequences are LNHDA and SQIVND (reference sequence). The CDR3 bases are TGTGCCAGTAGTATGAGCAGCGCTGGGGCCAACGTCCTGACTTTC. Protein product: CASSMSSAGANVLTF.

CDR3 DNA sequence: TGCGCCAGCAGTCAATCCAGGCAGGTCGGAGAAGCTTTCTTT. Translating it yields CASSQSRQVGEAFF. The V gene is TRBV23-1, the J gene TRBJ1-1, with no clear D. TRBV23-1 falls under the ORF class, with uncertain function. Between the trimmed V and J ends, which lost 0 bases and 8 bases, there was a span of 13 bases. The CDR3 consists of 14 residues.

This sequence joins TRBV28 and TRBJ2-3; 7 nucleotides match TRBD2. The junction had 7 bases not matched to a gene; V was cut back by 6 bases and J by 4 bases. The CDR3 loop spans 14 amino acids. Germline values: CDR1 MDHEN, CDR2 SYDVKM. CDR3 bases: TGTGCCAGCAGCCCCCGACTAGCACCAGATACGCAGTATTTT. This sequence encodes CASSPRLAPDTQYF.

This chain connects TRBV4-1 to TRBJ1-5, with a tentative D call TRBD1 (5 bases). CDR3 size: 14 residues. V was cut by 4 bases and J by 4 bases, with 11 bases left in between. From germline, CDR1 is MGHRA and CDR2 YSYEKL. The CDR3 reads CASSLSRGNQPQHF. In nucleotides, the CDR3 is TGCGCCAGCAGCCTAAGTCGGGGGAATCAGCCCCAGCATTTT.

The rearrangement uses TRBV27 and TRBJ1-6, with D possibly being TRBD1 (5 bases). The CDR3 is 12 residues long. The ends were cut back, 4 bases at V and 9 bases at J, with 7 bases in the middle. The germline V gene encodes CDR1 MNHEY and CDR2 SMNVEV (reference sequence). CDR3 sequence: CASSYGGSPLHF. The CDR3 DNA reads as TGTGCCAGCAGTTACGGGGGTTCACCCCTCCACTTT.

The genes are TRBV27 and TRBJ1-1, with a possible D match to TRBD1 (5 bases). The ends were cut back, 3 bases at V and 9 bases at J, with 14 bases in the middle. The CDR3 totals 13 residues. Per the germline V gene, CDR1 is MNHEY and CDR2 is SMNVEV (reference sequence). CDR3 sequence (DNA): TGTGCCAGCAGTTTCCCTGGGGGGTCCAAAGCTTTCTTT. This gives the protein CASSFPGGSKAFF.

This chain connects TRBV7-2 to TRBJ2-5; no firm D call. The CDR3 totals 13 residues. Germline CDR1 is SGHTA and CDR2 is FQGNSA. V was pared by 4 bases and J by 4 bases, with 10 bases between. CDR3 amino acids: CASSSITVETQYF. CDR3 bases: TGTGCCAGCAGCTCTATTACCGTAGAGACCCAGTACTTC.

The chain has TRBV5-4 and TRBJ1-1; D ambiguous. Germline loops: CDR1 SGHNT, CDR2 YYREEE (reference sequence). CDR3 size: 13 residues. V dropped 2 bases and J dropped 4 bases, with 9 bases sitting between them. CDR3 in DNA: TGTGCCAGCAGCTTCGCCGAGGCCACTGAAGCTTTCTTT. It codes for CASSFAEATEAFF.

The chain links TRBV7-3 to TRBJ1-1; D is possibly TRBD1 (6 bases). This CDR3 spans 14 amino acids. V lost 5 bases and J 8 bases, leaving 18 bases between the germline ends. The germline V gene has CDR1 SGHTA and CDR2 FQGTGA. Here the CDR3 reads CASSPPGGQSEAFF. CDR3 bases: TGTGCCAGCAGCCCCCCCGGGGGGCAGAGCGAAGCTTTCTTT. The full variable domain, with the rest looked up from reference TRBV7-3 and TRBJ1-1, is GAGVSQTPSNKVTEKGKYVELRCDPISGHTALYWYRQSLGQGPEFLIYFQGTGAADDSGLPNDRFFAVRPEGSVSTLKIQRTERGDSAVYLCASSPPGGQSEAFFGQGTRLTVV.

The chain couples TRBV6-5 to TRBJ1-3, with D perhaps matching TRBD1 (5 bases). V was cut by 6 bases and J by 0 bases, with 12 bases left in between. Germline values: CDR1 MNHEY, CDR2 SVGAGI. CDR3 length: 15 residues. The CDR3 DNA reads TGTGCCAGCAGCCGAGACAGCGGCTCTGGAAACACCATATATTTT. Protein product: CASSRDSGSGNTIYF.